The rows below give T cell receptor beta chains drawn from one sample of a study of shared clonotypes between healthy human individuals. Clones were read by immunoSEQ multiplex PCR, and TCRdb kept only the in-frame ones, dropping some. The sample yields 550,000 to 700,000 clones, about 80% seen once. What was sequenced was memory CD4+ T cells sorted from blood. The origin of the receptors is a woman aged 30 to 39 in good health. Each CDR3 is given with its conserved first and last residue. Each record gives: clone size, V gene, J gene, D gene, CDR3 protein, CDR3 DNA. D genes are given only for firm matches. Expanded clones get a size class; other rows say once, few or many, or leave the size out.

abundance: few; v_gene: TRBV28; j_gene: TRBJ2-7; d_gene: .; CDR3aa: CASSAGTWYRYF; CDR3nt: TGTGCCAGCAGTGCCGGGACATGGTATAGGTACTTC
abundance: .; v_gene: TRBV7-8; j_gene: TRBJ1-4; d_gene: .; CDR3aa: CASSSSNANEKLFF; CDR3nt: TGTGCCAGCAGCTCCAGTAATGCTAATGAAAAACTGTTTTTT
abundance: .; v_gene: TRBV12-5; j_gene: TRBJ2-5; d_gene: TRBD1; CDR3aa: CASATGTEGETQYF; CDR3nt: TGTGCTAGTGCAACGGGGACAGAGGGGGAGACCCAGTACTTC
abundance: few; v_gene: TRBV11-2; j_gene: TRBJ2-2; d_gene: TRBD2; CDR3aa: CASSFGLAGGRNTGELFF; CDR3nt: TGTGCCAGCAGCTTCGGACTAGCGGGAGGGAGGAACACCGGGGAGCTGTTTTTT
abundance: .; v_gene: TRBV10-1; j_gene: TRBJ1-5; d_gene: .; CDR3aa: CASSEQRHQPQHF; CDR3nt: TGCGCCAGCAGTGAGCAGCGCCACCAGCCCCAGCATTTT
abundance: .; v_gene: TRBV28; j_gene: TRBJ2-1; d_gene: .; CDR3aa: CASTSRGPNNNEQFF; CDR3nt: TGTGCCAGCACCTCTCGGGGGCCAAATAACAATGAGCAGTTCTTC
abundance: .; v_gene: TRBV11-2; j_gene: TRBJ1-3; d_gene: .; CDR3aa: CASSSTRNTIYF; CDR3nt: TGTGCCAGCAGCTCTACAAGAAACACCATATATTTT
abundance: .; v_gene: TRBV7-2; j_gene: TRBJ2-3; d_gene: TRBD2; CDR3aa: CASRRLAGETDTQYF; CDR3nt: TGTGCCAGCAGACGACTAGCGGGAGAGACAGATACGCAGTATTTT
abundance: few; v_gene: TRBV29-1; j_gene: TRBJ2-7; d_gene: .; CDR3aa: CSVEDFQHGGGMDF; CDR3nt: TGCAGCGTTGAAGATTTCCAGCACGGTGGGGGTATGGACTTC
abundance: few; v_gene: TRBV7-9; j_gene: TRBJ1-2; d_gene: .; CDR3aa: CASSRTVGPGYTF; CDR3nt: TGTGCCAGCAGCCGGACGGTAGGGCCGGGCTACACCTTC
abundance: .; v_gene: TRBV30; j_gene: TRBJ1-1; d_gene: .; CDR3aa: CAWEQGTMNTEAFF; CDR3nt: TGTGCCTGGGAGCAGGGGACGATGAACACTGAAGCTTTCTTT
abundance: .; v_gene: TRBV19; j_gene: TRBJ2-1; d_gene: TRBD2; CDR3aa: CASSIDSGTPYNEQFF; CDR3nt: TGTGCCAGTAGTATAGACAGCGGGACTCCCTACAATGAGCAGTTCTTC
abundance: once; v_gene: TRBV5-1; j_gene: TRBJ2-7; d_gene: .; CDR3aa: CASSFLEDPSYEQYF; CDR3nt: TGCGCCAGCAGCTTTCTCGAGGACCCCTCCTACGAGCAGTACTTC
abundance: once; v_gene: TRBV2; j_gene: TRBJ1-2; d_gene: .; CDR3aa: CASTYQGYGYTF; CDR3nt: TGTGCCAGCACCTATCAGGGCTATGGCTACACCTTC
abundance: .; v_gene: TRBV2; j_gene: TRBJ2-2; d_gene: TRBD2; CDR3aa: CASSGDLAGGLGELFF; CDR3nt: TGTGCCAGCAGTGGGGATTTAGCGGGAGGCCTCGGGGAGCTGTTTTTT
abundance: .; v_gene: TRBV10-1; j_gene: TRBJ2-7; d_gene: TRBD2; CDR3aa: CASNPGTSGRKMEF; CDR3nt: TGCGCCAGCAATCCCGGGACTAGCGGCCGTAAGATGGAGTTC
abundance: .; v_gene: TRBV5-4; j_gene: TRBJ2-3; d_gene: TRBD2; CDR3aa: CASSLAGSTDTQYF; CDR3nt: TGTGCCAGCAGCCTAGCGGGATCCACAGATACGCAGTATTTT
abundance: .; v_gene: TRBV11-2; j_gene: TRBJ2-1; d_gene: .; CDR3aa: CASSFGQSTYNEQFF; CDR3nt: TGTGCCAGCAGCTTTGGACAGTCGACCTACAATGAGCAGTTCTTC
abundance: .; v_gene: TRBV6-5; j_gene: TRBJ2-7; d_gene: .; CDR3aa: CASKDPPNGPYEQYF; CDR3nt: TGTGCCAGCAAGGACCCCCCCAACGGTCCCTACGAGCAGTACTTC
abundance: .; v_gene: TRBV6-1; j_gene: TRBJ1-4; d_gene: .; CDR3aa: CASRDSQNEKLFF; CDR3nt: TGTGCCAGCAGGGACAGTCAGAATGAAAAACTGTTTTTT
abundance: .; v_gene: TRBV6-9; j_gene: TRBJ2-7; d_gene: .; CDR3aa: CASSYSITGSYEQYF; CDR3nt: TGTGCCAGCAGTTATTCGATCACAGGGTCCTACGAGCAGTACTTC
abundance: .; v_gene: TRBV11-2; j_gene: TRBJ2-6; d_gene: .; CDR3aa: CASSSTFTGANVLTF; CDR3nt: TGTGCCAGCAGCTCGACTTTCACTGGGGCCAACGTCCTGACTTTC
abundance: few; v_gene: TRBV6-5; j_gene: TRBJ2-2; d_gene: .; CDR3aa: CASSLTRTGELFF; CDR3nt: TGTGCCAGCAGCCTGACTCGCACCGGGGAGCTGTTTTTT
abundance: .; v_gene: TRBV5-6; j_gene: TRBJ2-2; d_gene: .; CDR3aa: CASSPGGGLNTGELFF; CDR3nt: TGTGCCAGCAGCCCCGGTGGGGGGCTGAACACCGGGGAGCTGTTTTTT
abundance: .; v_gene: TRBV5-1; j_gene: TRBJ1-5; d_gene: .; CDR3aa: CASRLTPGPRQPQHF; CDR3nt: TGCGCCAGCAGACTTACTCCAGGTCCTCGACAGCCCCAGCATTTT
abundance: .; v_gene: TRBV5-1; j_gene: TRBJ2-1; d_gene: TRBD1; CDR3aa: CASSSTGVGSEQFF; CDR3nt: TGCGCCAGCAGCTCGACAGGGGTAGGCAGTGAGCAGTTCTTC
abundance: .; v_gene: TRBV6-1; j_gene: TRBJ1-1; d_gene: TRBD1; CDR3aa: CASSPSGTGFTEAFF; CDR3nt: TGTGCCAGCAGCCCGTCCGGGACAGGGTTCACTGAAGCTTTCTTT
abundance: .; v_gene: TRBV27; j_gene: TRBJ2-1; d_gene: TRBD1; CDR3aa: CASRGRGGSYNEQFF; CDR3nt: TGTGCCAGCAGAGGAAGAGGGGGCAGTTACAATGAGCAGTTCTTC
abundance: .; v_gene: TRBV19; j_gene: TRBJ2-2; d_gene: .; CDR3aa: CASIRTASGELFF; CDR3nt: TGTGCCAGTATCCGGACTGCCTCGGGGGAGCTGTTTTTT
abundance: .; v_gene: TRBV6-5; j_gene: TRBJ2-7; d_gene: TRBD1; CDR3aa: CASSYATGEWYEQYF; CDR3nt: TGTGCCAGCAGTTACGCGACAGGGGAATGGTACGAGCAGTACTTC
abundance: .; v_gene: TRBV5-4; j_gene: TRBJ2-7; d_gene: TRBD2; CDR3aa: CASSLWIAGTYEQYF; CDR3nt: TGTGCCAGCAGCTTGTGGATAGCGGGAACCTACGAGCAGTACTTC
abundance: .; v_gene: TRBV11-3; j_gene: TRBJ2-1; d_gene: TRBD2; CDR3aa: CASSPGLAGLDNEQFF; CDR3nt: TGTGCCAGCAGCCCAGGACTAGCGGGACTAGACAATGAGCAGTTCTTC
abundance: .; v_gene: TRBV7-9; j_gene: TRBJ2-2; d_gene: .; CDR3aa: CASSPLTGELFF; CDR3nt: TGTGCCAGCAGCCCACTCACCGGGGAGCTGTTTTTT
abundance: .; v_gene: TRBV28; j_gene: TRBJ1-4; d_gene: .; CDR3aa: CAAGVGAREKLFF; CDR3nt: TGTGCCGCGGGGGTCGGGGCTCGGGAAAAACTGTTTTTT
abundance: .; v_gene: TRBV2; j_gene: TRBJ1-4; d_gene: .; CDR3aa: CASSVGRGELFF; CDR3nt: TGTGCCAGCAGTGTAGGCAGGGGTGAACTGTTTTTT
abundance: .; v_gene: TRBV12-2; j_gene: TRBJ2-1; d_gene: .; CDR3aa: CASRSPSPPRQGPDNEQFF; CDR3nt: TGTGCAAGTCGCTCCCCCAGCCCCCCGCGACAAGGTCCGGACAATGAGCAGTTCTTC
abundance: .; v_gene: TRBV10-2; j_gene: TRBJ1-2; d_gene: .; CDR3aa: CASKRDPFNYGYTF; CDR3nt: TGCGCCAGCAAGCGTGACCCTTTTAACTATGGCTACACCTTC
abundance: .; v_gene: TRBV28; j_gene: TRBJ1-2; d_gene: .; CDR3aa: CASSERAVNYGYTF; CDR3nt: TGTGCCAGCTCAGAGAGGGCGGTTAACTATGGCTACACCTTC
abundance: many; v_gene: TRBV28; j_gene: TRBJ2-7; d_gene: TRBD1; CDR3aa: CASSPDRDRADEQYF; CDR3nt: TGTGCCAGCAGTCCCGACCGGGACAGGGCCGACGAGCAGTACTTC
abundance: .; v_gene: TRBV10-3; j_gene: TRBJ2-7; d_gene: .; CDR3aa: CAISEAHTPTYEQYF; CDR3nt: TGTGCCATCAGTGAAGCCCACACGCCGACCTACGAGCAGTACTTC
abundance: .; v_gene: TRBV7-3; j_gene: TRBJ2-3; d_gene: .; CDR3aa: CASSPGVADTQYF; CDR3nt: TGTGCCAGCAGCCCAGGGGTGGCGGATACGCAGTATTTT
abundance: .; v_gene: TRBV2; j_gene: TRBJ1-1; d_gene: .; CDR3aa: CASADGRNTEAFF; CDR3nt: TGTGCCAGCGCGGACGGCCGGAACACTGAAGCTTTCTTT
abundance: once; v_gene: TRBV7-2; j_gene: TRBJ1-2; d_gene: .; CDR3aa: CASSLGIGTGTYGYTF; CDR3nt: TGTGCCAGCAGCTTAGGAATAGGAACAGGGACCTATGGCTACACCTTC
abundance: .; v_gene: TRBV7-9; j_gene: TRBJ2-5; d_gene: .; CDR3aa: CASSLSGVAETQYF; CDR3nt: TGTGCCAGCAGCTTATCAGGGGTCGCAGAGACCCAGTACTTC
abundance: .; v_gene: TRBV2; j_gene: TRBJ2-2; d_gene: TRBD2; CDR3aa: CASNRLAGGTGELFF; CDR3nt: TGTGCCAGCAACAGACTAGCGGGAGGCACCGGGGAGCTGTTTTTT
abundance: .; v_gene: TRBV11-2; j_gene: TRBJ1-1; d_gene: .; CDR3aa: CASSRQRDTEAFF; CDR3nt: TGTGCCAGCAGCCGACAGCGGGATACTGAAGCTTTCTTT
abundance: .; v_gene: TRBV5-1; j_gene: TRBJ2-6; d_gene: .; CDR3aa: CASSFGGSGANVLTF; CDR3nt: TGCGCCAGCAGCTTTGGGGGTTCTGGGGCCAACGTCCTGACTTTC
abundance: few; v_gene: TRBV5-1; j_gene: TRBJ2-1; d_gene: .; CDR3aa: CASSLWYNEQFF; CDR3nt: TGCGCCAGCAGCTTGTGGTACAATGAGCAGTTCTTC
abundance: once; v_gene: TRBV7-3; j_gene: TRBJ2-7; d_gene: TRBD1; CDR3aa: CASGPGQAFYEQYF; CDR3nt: TGTGCCAGCGGACCGGGACAGGCGTTTTACGAGCAGTACTTC
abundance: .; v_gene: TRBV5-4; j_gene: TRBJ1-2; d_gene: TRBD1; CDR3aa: CASSLGTGGRMGGYTF; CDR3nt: TGTGCCAGCAGCTTGGGGACAGGGGGCCGTATGGGTGGCTACACCTTC
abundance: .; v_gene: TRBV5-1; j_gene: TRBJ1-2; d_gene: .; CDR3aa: CASSLDGGDNYGYTF; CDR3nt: TGCGCCAGCAGCTTGGACGGGGGAGATAACTATGGCTACACCTTC
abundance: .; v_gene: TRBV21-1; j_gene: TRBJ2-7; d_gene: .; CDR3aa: CASSASTSFYEQYF; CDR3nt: TGTGCCAGCAGCGCCTCGACTAGTTTCTACGAGCAGTACTTC
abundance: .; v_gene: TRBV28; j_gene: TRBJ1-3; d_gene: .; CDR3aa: CASETGPLGGDTIYF; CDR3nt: TGTGCCAGTGAAACAGGGCCCCTGGGAGGCGACACCATATATTTT